The 12 T cell receptor beta chains reported below all come from one sample, sequenced in a study of a mutant IDH1 vaccine in newly diagnosed glioma (dated by TCRdb to the early 2020s). Library preparation used the immunoSEQ multiplex PCR assay. TCRdb provides this immuneACCESS table in a form limited to in-frame rearrangements. Some clones are lacking; in checked studies, under half of them reflect an unresolved V gene, and why the rest are absent is not known. This sample is represented by approximately 50,000 clones; more than 75% of them were singletons. In total, the top ten clones hold about 1.5% of the sample. The time point label here, explained by the study, means: week 23, last vaccination. Each vaccine dose was 300 ug of a 20-mer mutant IDH1 peptide in Montanide, given subcutaneously with topical imiquimod. The antigens for these receptors are not known. This specimen was PBMCs, taken from a glioma patient whose treatment included an IDH1 peptide vaccine. The receptors stem from a man aged 35 to 55 with glioma.

The V call is TRBV5-1, the J call TRBJ1-2; 8 bases map to TRBD1. The germline V gene has CDR1 SGHRS and CDR2 YFSETQ. Losses at the gene ends were 4 bases for V and 4 bases for J; bases not matched to a gene: 9. The CDR3 is 15 amino acids. The CDR3: CASSNPGQGFYGYTF. In nucleotides, the CDR3 is TGCGCCAGCAGCAACCCTGGACAGGGATTCTATGGCTACACCTTC.

The chain uses TRBV11-2 and TRBJ1-3; 12 bases match TRBD1. The junction had 8 bases not matched to a gene; V was cut back by 5 bases and J by 3 bases. Germline V gene sequence: CDR1 SGHAT, CDR2 FQNNGV. The CDR3 consists of 17 residues. The CDR3 DNA sequence: TGTGCCAGCAGCGCCCGGGACAGGGGGCTAAGTGGAAACACCATATATTTT. It yields the protein CASSARDRGLSGNTIYF.

V usage is TRBV18 and J usage is TRBJ2-3; 8 nucleotides match TRBD1. The CDR3 length is 14 residues. Unmatched junction bases numbered 4, after V lost 3 bases and J lost 5 bases. Per the germline V gene, CDR1 is KGHSH and CDR2 is LQKENI. The CDR3 sequence: CASSPRGLVDTQYF. The CDR3 DNA reads TGTGCCAGCTCACCCAGGGGGCTTGTAGATACGCAGTATTTT.

This chain joins TRBV5-1 and TRBJ2-5; D gene ambiguous. Trimming left V 4 bases short and J 5 bases short, with 15 bases between. This CDR3 has 14 amino acids. The germline gives CDR1 SGHRS, CDR2 YFSETQ. CDR3 coding DNA: TGCGCCAGCAGCGCGGACCGGCCCGGGGAGACCCAGTACTTC. Its protein is CASSADRPGETQYF.

The chain couples TRBV7-2 to TRBJ1-2; perhaps TRBD1 as D (5 bases). The CDR3 totals 14 residues. V lost 2 bases, J lost 5 bases, and 12 bases lay in between. Germline lookup yields CDR1 SGHTA and CDR2 FQGNSA. The CDR3: CASSLLQAGYGYTF. The DNA for the CDR3 is TGTGCCAGCAGCTTACTTCAGGCAGGGTATGGCTACACCTTC.

The rearrangement joins TRBV19 to TRBJ2-1; 9 bases line up with TRBD2. The ends lost 7 bases at V and 8 bases at J; junction bases unmatched: 12. The CDR3 consists of 15 residues. From germline, CDR1 is LNHDA and CDR2 SQIVND (reference sequence). The CDR3 coding sequence is TGTGCCAGTAAGGTCAGAGCGGGAGGCGTCTATGAGCAGTTCTTC. It translates to CASKVRAGGVYEQFF.

This chain joins TRBV29-1 and TRBJ2-3, with D possibly TRBD2 on 5 matching bases. The CDR3 has 14 residues. CDR1 and CDR2 (germline): SQVTM, ANQGSEA. Trimming pared 6 bases from V and 0 bases from J, leaving 13 bases between. In DNA, the CDR3 is TGCAGCGTCGCGAGCGGATCTAGCACAGATACGCAGTATTTT. Translation gives CSVASGSSTDTQYF.

The CDR3 loop is CASSLVSGDGYTF. The CDR3 DNA follows: TGTGCCAGCAGCTTGGTATCAGGCGATGGCTACACCTTC. V gene TRBV5-5 combines with J gene TRBJ1-2; D unresolved. Germline V gene data show CDR1 as SGHKS and CDR2 as YYEKEE (reference sequence). This CDR3 has 13 amino acids. Trimming left V 0 bases short and J 6 bases short, with 9 bases between. Full variable domain (rest looked up from reference TRBV5-5 and TRBJ1-2): DAGVTQSPTHLIKTRGQQVTLRCSPISGHKSVSWYQQVLGQGPQFIFQYYEKEERGRGNFPDRFSARQFPNYSSELNVNALLLGDSALYLCASSLVSGDGYTFGSGTRLTVV.

This clone came up once. The chain combines TRBV7-2 with TRBJ2-1; 11 bases agree with TRBD2. CDR3 size: 16 residues. Per the germline V gene, CDR1 is SGHTA and CDR2 is FQGNSA. Losses at the gene ends were 4 bases for V and 7 bases for J; bases not matched to a gene: 9. CDR3 loop: CASSSVAGGPGNEQFF. For the CDR3, the DNA is TGTGCCAGCAGCTCGGTAGCGGGAGGGCCGGGGAATGAGCAGTTCTTC.

The rearrangement links TRBV27 to TRBJ2-2; perhaps TRBD2 as D (6 bases). V lost 3 bases to trimming and J lost 3 bases, with 11 bases between them. This CDR3 contains 15 residues. In germline, CDR1 is MNHEY, CDR2 SMNVEV (reference sequence). The CDR3 is CASSFLREYTGELFF. CDR3 nucleotides: TGTGCCAGCAGTTTTCTACGGGAGTACACCGGGGAGCTGTTTTTT.

This sequence joins TRBV5-1 and TRBJ1-1; D gene uncertain. CDR3 length: 13 residues. Germline V gives CDR1 SGHRS, CDR2 YFSETQ. V shed 2 bases and J shed 3 bases, with 8 bases lying between them. The CDR3 DNA sequence: TGCGCCAGCAGCTTAGGGCCAGACACTGAAGCTTTCTTT. Residues: CASSLGPDTEAFF.

The rearrangement joins TRBV2 to TRBJ2-2, with D perhaps TRBD2 (7 bases). This CDR3 is built from 14 residues. The V and J ends lost 7 bases and 6 bases respectively, with 15 bases between them. From germline, CDR1 is SNHLY and CDR2 FYNNEI. In nucleotides, the CDR3 is TGTGCCAGCAAGGGGGGGATGAGGTCCGGGGAGCTGTTTTTT. The encoded protein is CASKGGMRSGELFF.